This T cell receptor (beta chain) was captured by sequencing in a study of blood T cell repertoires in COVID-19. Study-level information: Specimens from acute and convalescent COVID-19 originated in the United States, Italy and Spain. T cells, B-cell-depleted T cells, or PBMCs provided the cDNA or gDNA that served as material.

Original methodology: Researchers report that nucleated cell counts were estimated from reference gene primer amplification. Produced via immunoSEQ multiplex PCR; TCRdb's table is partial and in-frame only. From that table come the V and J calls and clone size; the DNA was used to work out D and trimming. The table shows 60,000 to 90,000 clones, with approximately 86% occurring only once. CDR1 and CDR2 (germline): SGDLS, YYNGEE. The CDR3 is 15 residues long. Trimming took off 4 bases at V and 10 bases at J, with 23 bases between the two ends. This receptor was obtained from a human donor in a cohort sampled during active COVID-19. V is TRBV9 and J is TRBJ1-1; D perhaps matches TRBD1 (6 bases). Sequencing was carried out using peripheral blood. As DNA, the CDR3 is TGTGCCAGCAGCCTCGCGGCGGGGGGCGCGAACGTAGCTTTCTTT. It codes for CASSLAAGGANVAFF.